These 3 T cell receptor beta chains were sequenced from one sample in a study of OX40 agonist ivuxolimab in advanced cancers. Receptors were amplified or captured by the immunoSEQ multiplex PCR assay. Imported from immuneACCESS, the table was reduced by TCRdb to in-frame sequences with V and J called. These copies leave out some clones; in studies compared against another copy, an unresolved V gene accounts for under half, and the cause of the remainder is not known. A total of under 55,000 clones appear in this sample, 75% to 90% of them only once. The top ten clones comprise over 14% of the sample. This material consisted of CD4+ or CD8+ T cells sorted from blood, taken in a trial of the OX40 agonist ivuxolimab. These receptors all come from an adult with an advanced solid tumor such as melanoma, head and neck, liver or kidney cancer.

The gene calls are TRBV30 and TRBJ2-4, with 12 bases fitting TRBD2. The CDR3 has 17 residues. CDR1 is GTSNPN, CDR2 SVGIG, per germline (reference sequence). The junction had 9 bases not matched to a gene; V was cut back by 5 bases and J by 1 base. Written as DNA, the CDR3 is TGTGCCTGGGGTCCTAGCGGGGGGGAAGAGGCCAAAAACATTCAGTACTTC. Translation gives CAWGPSGGEEAKNIQYF.

This clone was seen a single time. The chain has TRBV4-3 and TRBJ2-7; 9 nucleotides agree with TRBD2. CDR1 and CDR2 (germline): LGHNA, YSLEER. V trimming: 1 base; J trimming: 6 bases; junction bases outside the gene matches: 13. The CDR3 length is 17 residues. In nucleotides, the CDR3 is TGCGCCAGCAGCCAAGTAAGGAGCGGGGGGCCGAACTCCGAGCAGTACTTC. Residues: CASSQVRSGGPNSEQYF.

In its sample, this clone was seen once. V usage is TRBV6-5 and J usage is TRBJ2-2; D gene uncertain. Germline CDR1 MNHEY, CDR2 SVGAGI. The V and J ends lost 2 bases and 7 bases respectively, with 14 bases between them. CDR3 length: 15 amino acids. CDR3 protein: CASSYRPGSGGELFF. The CDR3 coding sequence is TGTGCCAGCAGTTACCGCCCCGGATCGGGCGGGGAGCTGTTTTTT.